This paragraph reports one T cell receptor (beta chain). Its target is unknown. With 7 bases removed from V and 4 bases from J, the gap between germline ends came to 16 bases. Germline V gives CDR1 LNHDA, CDR2 SQIVND (reference sequence). The CDR3 extends over 14 amino acids. Some clones are missing from TCRdb's copy, which holds only in-frame ones; the method was immunoSEQ multiplex PCR. The top ten hold 1.5% to 2.5% of the sample, which has 200,000 to 250,000 clones, around 86% seen once. The data derive from a study of cytomegalovirus exposure and HLA in healthy donors. Study-wide results and limits: The investigators catalogued 150 to 200 TCR beta chains as cytomegalovirus-associated. For cytomegalovirus status, the classifier reportedly gave diagnoses with high specificity and sensitivity. In vitro work confirmed that a few CMV-associated chains recognize CMV antigens.

The validation cohort, a group of more than 95 subjects, included the donors and was separate from the approximately 660-subject first cohort. V usage is TRBV19 and J usage is TRBJ1-1; maybe TRBD1 (5 bases). The sequenced material came from PBMCs. The receptor comes from a woman younger than 30 in good health and CMV-seropositive. The CDR3 region has the DNA TGTGCCAGTACCCCCGATTGGGGCGGCACTGAAGCTTTCTTT. It specifies CASTPDWGGTEAFF.